Below are 25 T cell receptor beta chains sequenced from a single sample in a study of Graves' ophthalmopathy and Graves' hyperthyroidism. Transcripts of RNA were the source for amplifying TCR beta CDR3 regions. Investigators did first-round RT-PCR with HTBI primers, then second-round multiplex PCR. TCRdb re-called the multiplex PCR reads with MiXCR, one entry per CDR3 protein. In the table there are fewer than 600,000 distinct CDR3 sequences, 14% of which are singletons. Sequences were obtained from blood. These receptors came from a woman aged 25-40 years with Graves' ophthalmopathy.

This clonotype was observed at least ten times. This sequence joins TRBV6-2 or TRBV6-3 and TRBJ2-7, with D uncertain. Trimming took off 0 bases at V and 7 bases at J, with 13 bases between the two ends. CDR3 length: 14 amino acids. Germline loops: CDR1 MNHEY, CDR2 SVGEGT. CDR3 residues: CASSYSDLVTEQYF. CDR3 coding DNA: TGTGCCAGCAGTTACTCGGACCTTGTGACTGAGCAGTACTTC.

This clonotype was detected a few times. The chain recombines TRBV19 with TRBJ1-1; 7 nucleotides agree with TRBD1. The CDR3 covers 17 residues. V was pared by 7 bases and J by 5 bases, with 19 bases of the junction left unmatched. CDR1 LNHDA and CDR2 SQIVND come from the germline V gene (reference sequence). CDR3 amino acids: CASTNVRDRALVTEAFF. CDR3 DNA: TGTGCCAGTACCAACGTCCGGGACAGAGCTCTGGTGACTGAAGCTTTCTTT.

This clonotype showed up just a few times. The V and J genes are TRBV28 and TRBJ1-5; no definite D call. Per the germline V gene, CDR1 is MDHEN and CDR2 is SYDVKM. CDR3 length equals 12 residues. V dropped 7 bases and J dropped 6 bases, with 10 bases sitting between them. The CDR3 DNA follows: TGTGCCAGCATGATAAGTGGTCAGCCCCAGCATTTT. This codes for CASMISGQPQHF. Supplemented by reference TRBV28 and TRBJ1-5, the full variable domain reads DVKVTQSSRYLVKRTGEKVFLECVQDMDHENMFWYRQDPGLGLRLIYFSYDVKMKEKGDIPEGYSVSREKKERFSLILESASTNQTSMYLCASMISGQPQHFGDGTRLSIL.

This clonotype has ten or more counts. The chain uses TRBV28 and TRBJ2-5, with 9 nucleotides matching TRBD1. The V gene's germline CDR1 is MDHEN and CDR2 SYDVKM. With 2 bases clipped from V and 6 bases from J, the junction kept 4 bases outside the gene matches. The CDR3 runs 14 residues. CDR3 DNA: TGTGCCAGCAGTTTACGGAACAGGGGGCAGACCCAGTACTTC. Its protein is CASSLRNRGQTQYF.

The gene calls are TRBV5-1 and TRBJ2-2; TRBD2 matches at 10 bases. The germline V gene has CDR1 SGHRS and CDR2 YFSETQ. The CDR3 has 18 residues. V trimming: 1 base; J trimming: 3 bases; junction bases outside the gene matches: 9. In DNA form, the CDR3 reads TGCGCCAGCAGCTTGTTGGCTAGCGGGAGTCGGTACACCGGGGAGCTGTTTTTT. Residues: CASSLLASGSRYTGELFF.

There are many counts of this clonotype. The rearrangement uses TRBV5-1 and TRBJ2-7; the D gene could be TRBD1 or TRBD2 (5 bases each). This CDR3 region has 16 residues. Deletions cut 4 bases from V and 1 base from J, with 18 bases between. Per germline, CDR1 SGHRS and CDR2 YFSETQ. The CDR3, as DNA: TGCGCCAGCAGCCCCCGACCTGCTGGGGGTTCCTACGAGCAGTACTTC. Protein: CASSPRPAGGSYEQYF.

This clonotype has a count of ten or more. The chain uses TRBV19 and TRBJ2-7; no clear D gene. Germline V gene lookup returns CDR1 LNHDA and CDR2 SQIVND (reference sequence). V gave up 3 bases and J gave up 4 bases, with 7 bases separating them. This CDR3 has 12 residues. CDR3 amino acids: CASSMDGYEQYF. CDR3 in DNA: TGTGCCAGTAGTATGGATGGGTACGAGCAGTACTTC.

This clonotype was observed at least ten times. The rearrangement uses TRBV6-2 or TRBV6-3 and TRBJ1-2; D remains unclear. Trimming shortened V by 2 bases and J by 7 bases, and 17 bases separated the two germline ends. Germline values: CDR1 MNHEY, CDR2 SVGEGT. The CDR3 has 15 amino acids. The CDR3 sequence: CASSYADLTSGGYTF. DNA for the CDR3: TGTGCCAGCAGTTACGCGGACCTAACAAGTGGTGGCTACACCTTC.

The chain combines TRBV29-1 with TRBJ1-5; 7 nucleotides match TRBD1. Germline values: CDR1 SQVTM, CDR2 ANQGSEA. The length of the CDR3 is 14 residues. V lost 6 bases and J lost 0; bases outside the gene matches: 5. DNA of the CDR3: TGCAGCGTACGACAGGGTAATAGCAATCAGCCCCAGCATTTT. This codes for CSVRQGNSNQPQHF.

The chain joins TRBV4-1 to TRBJ2-2; weak D call: TRBD2 (7 bases). The V and J ends lost 8 bases and 7 bases respectively, with 20 bases between them. CDR1 is MGHRA and CDR2 is YSYEKL in the germline V gene. The CDR3 sequence is 15 residues long. The CDR3 region has the DNA TGCGCCAGCCGGGGGGCCTGGGAAGTCAACGGGGAGCTGTTTTTT. Translating it yields CASRGAWEVNGELFF.

This clonotype showed up many times. The chain couples TRBV7-8 to TRBJ1-5; a possible D gene is TRBD1 (6 bases). CDR3 length equals 15 residues. The germline V and J ends were trimmed by 5 bases and 6 bases, with 17 bases remaining between them. The germline V gene encodes CDR1 SGHVS and CDR2 FQNEAQ. In nucleotides, the CDR3 is TGTGCCAGCAGCGCCAGACAGGTTCTTCTTCAGCCCCAGCATTTT. Its translation is CASSARQVLLQPQHF.

In this sample, this clonotype turned up many times. The chain joins TRBV12-3 or TRBV12-4 to TRBJ1-2, with no clear D. Trimming removed 7 bases at V and 5 bases at J, with 17 bases between. This CDR3 is 14 amino acids long. The chain's CDR3 is CASTPSHGSYGYTF. As DNA, the CDR3 is TGTGCCAGCACGCCCAGTCATGGGTCATATGGCTACACCTTC.

In this sample, this clonotype turned up many times. V and J are TRBV12-3 or TRBV12-4 and TRBJ2-5, with D unresolved. V was cut by 7 bases and J by 5 bases, with 14 bases left in between. CDR3 length equals 13 residues. DNA for the CDR3: TGTGCCAGCACCCGCAGGTCGAGGGAGACCCAGTACTTC. This encodes CASTRRSRETQYF.

In its sample, this clonotype was seen many times. The chain has TRBV19 and TRBJ1-5, with a weak D call TRBD1 (6 bases). This CDR3 contains 16 residues. The V gene lost 6 bases and the J gene lost 3 bases, with 18 bases spanning the gap. CDR1 is LNHDA and CDR2 is SQIVND in the germline V gene (reference sequence). CDR3 residues: CASSPGSQGNNQPQHF. The CDR3 region has the DNA TGTGCCAGTAGCCCCGGGAGTCAGGGGAACAATCAGCCCCAGCATTTT.

This clonotype has more than one count but fewer than ten. This chain connects TRBV15 to TRBJ2-2; 9 positions agree with TRBD1. Looked up from germline, CDR1 is LNHNV and CDR2 is YYDKDF (reference sequence). This CDR3 region has 14 residues. V lost 7 bases, J lost 4 bases, and 4 bases stayed unmatched. The CDR3 spells CATKDRGFTGELFF. The CDR3 coding sequence is TGTGCCACCAAGGACAGGGGATTCACCGGGGAGCTGTTTTTT.

This clonotype showed up many times. CDR3 protein: CASSEFNTDNSPLHF. CDR3 DNA: TGTGCCAGCAGTGAATTTAACACTGACAATTCACCCCTCCACTTT. The chain uses TRBV25-1 and TRBJ1-6, with unresolved D. Germline lookup yields CDR1 MGHDK and CDR2 SYGVNS. V was shortened by 1 base and J by 7 bases, with 11 bases between the two germline ends. CDR3 length equals 15 residues. The complete variable domain, with remaining parts taken from reference TRBV25-1 and TRBJ1-6, reads EADIYQTPRYLVIGTGKKITLECSQTMGHDKMYWYQQDPGMELHLIHYSYGVNSTEKGDLSSESTVSRIRTEHFPLTLESARPSHTSQYLCASSEFNTDNSPLHFGNGTRLTVT.

The chain employs TRBV6-1 and TRBJ1-3; possible D gene TRBD1, 5 bases. Looked up from germline, CDR1 is MNHNS and CDR2 is SASEGT. The germline V and J ends were trimmed by 6 bases and 2 bases, with 14 bases remaining between them. This CDR3 spans 15 amino acids. In DNA form, the CDR3 reads TGTGCCAGCAGCCAGGGTTACACTGCTGGAAACACCATATATTTT. Its protein is CASSQGYTAGNTIYF.

This clonotype was detected once. The chain recombines TRBV10-2 with TRBJ1-1; no clear D. Germline V gene data show CDR1 as WSHSY and CDR2 as SAAADI. The ends were cut back, 3 bases at V and 11 bases at J, with 22 bases in the middle. The CDR3 extends over 15 amino acids. Here the CDR3 DNA reads TGCGCCAGCAGTGACGGAATTGTGAGGGAAAAGAGGGCTTTCTTT. The encoded protein is CASSDGIVREKRAFF.

This clonotype has at least ten counts. J is TRBJ2-7 and V is TRBV5-1, with D possibly TRBD2 on 7 matching bases. Trimming removed 4 bases at V and 2 bases at J, with 16 bases between. The CDR3 runs to 15 residues. Germline CDR1 SGHRS, CDR2 YFSETQ. The chain's CDR3 is CASSPGGTSTYEQYF. The CDR3 DNA reads as TGCGCCAGCAGCCCGGGGGGCACGTCAACCTACGAGCAGTACTTC.

The table lists this clonotype with many counts. J is TRBJ2-5 and V is TRBV2; D possibly corresponds to TRBD1 (6 bases). The CDR3 sequence is 12 residues long. V was shortened by 5 bases and J by 8 bases, with 12 bases between the two germline ends. CDR1 and CDR2 (germline): SNHLY, FYNNEI. Written as DNA, the CDR3 is TGTGCCAGCAGTTCCAACAGGGTAACCCAGTACTTC. It specifies CASSSNRVTQYF.

This clonotype was recorded many times. The chain uses TRBV15 and TRBJ1-5; unclear D gene. The CDR3 runs 15 residues. Germline V gene sequence: CDR1 LNHNV, CDR2 YYDKDF (reference sequence). V was clipped by 1 base and J by 1 base, with 8 bases between them. DNA of the CDR3: TGTGCCACCAGCAGAGTGCTGGGGAGCAATCAGCCCCAGCATTTT. It yields the protein CATSRVLGSNQPQHF.

There are a few counts of this clonotype. A much larger clone sits a single nucleotide away, making a read error possible. The V gene is TRBV14, the J gene TRBJ2-7, with D perhaps TRBD1 (5 bases). V lost 3 bases and J 8 bases, leaving 11 bases between the germline ends. The CDR3 runs 12 residues. Germline CDR1 SGHDN, CDR2 FVKESK. The CDR3 here is CASSHTDSKQYF. The CDR3 bases are TGTGCCAGCAGCCATACCGACAGCAAGCAGTACTTC.

This CDR3 reads CASSVVTGGHIGELFF. The DNA for the CDR3 is TGTGCCAGCAGCGTAGTGACAGGGGGTCATATCGGGGAGCTGTTTTTT. This chain connects TRBV9 to TRBJ2-2; 9 bases align to TRBD1. This CDR3 comprises 16 residues. Germline V gene data show CDR1 as SGDLS and CDR2 as YYNGEE. The J segment lost 7 bases and the V segment lost 0 bases, leaving 7 bases of the junction unmatched.

This clonotype was seen ten or more times. The rearrangement uses TRBV12-5 and TRBJ2-5, with TRBD2 as a possible D gene (5 bases). Deletions cut 5 bases from V and 5 bases from J, with 12 bases between. Germline V gene data show CDR1 as LGHNT and CDR2 as FRNRAP. There are 13 residues in the CDR3. The CDR3 spells CASGTSGKETQYF. CDR3 sequence (DNA): TGTGCTAGTGGTACCTCCGGGAAGGAGACCCAGTACTTC.

This clonotype was observed at least ten times. The rearrangement links TRBV2 to TRBJ1-5; possible D gene TRBD1, 5 bases. The germline V and J ends were trimmed by 5 bases and 3 bases, with 14 bases remaining between them. The CDR3 consists of 15 residues. Per the germline V gene, CDR1 is SNHLY and CDR2 is FYNNEI. CDR3 nucleotide sequence: TGTGCCAGCAGTCCAGGGTTCGACGTCAATCAGCCCCAGCATTTT. The encoded protein is CASSPGFDVNQPQHF.